This TCR beta chain was captured in a study of CD8 T cells in Susac syndrome. This CDR3 spans 15 amino acids. Germline CDR1 and CDR2: SGHVS and FQNEAQ. Between the trimmed V and J ends, which lost 3 bases and 4 bases, there was a span of 13 bases. Points from the study as a whole: Clonal expansion did not appear in Susac syndrome CD4+ T cell repertoires.

The RNA, roughly 0.45 to 1 ug, was put through reverse transcription using random hexamers. Using its own MiXCR run on the immunoSEQ multiplex PCR reads, TCRdb lists one record per CDR3 protein. The table lists 240,000 or so distinct CDR3 sequences, 96% of them singletons. The sequenced target, TCR beta, came from blood CD8+ and CD4+ T cells. Bulk CD8+ and CD4+ cells came from magnetic negative isolation; CD8+ TEMRA by FACS. About this clonotype itself: Its target is unknown.

This clonotype originated in a human donor with Susac syndrome. The genes are TRBV7-8 and TRBJ2-1; D possibly corresponds to TRBD1 (6 bases). Material for sequencing was CD4+ T cells from PBMCs. This CDR3 is CASSLGAGGYNEQFF. In nucleotides, the CDR3 is TGTGCCAGCAGCTTGGGGGCCGGTGGTTACAATGAGCAGTTCTTC.